Sequencing of this TCR beta chain was carried out in a study of blood T cell repertoires in COVID-19. Assay: immunoSEQ multiplex PCR; the TCRdb copy retains only in-frame clones and omits some. Counted here are under 200,000 clones, roughly 86% occurring once; the ten biggest clones make up 3% to 4%. This clone was seen just once. With 8 bases removed from V and 3 bases from J, the gap between germline ends came to 13 bases. Germline CDR1 and CDR2: SNHLY and FYNNEI. The CDR3 covers 13 residues. The clonotype was recovered from a woman aged 55 to 70 who had recovered from COVID-19. The source material was peripheral blood. V gene TRBV2 combines with J gene TRBJ1-1, with D unclear. CDR3 DNA sequence: TGTGCCAGCGGTTCTAGTCGAGACACTGAAGCTTTCTTT. As protein: CASGSSRDTEAFF.